This T cell receptor (beta chain) was obtained from a study of blood T cell repertoires in COVID-19. Study-wide context: Both acute and convalescent COVID-19 samples were obtained from the United States, Italy and Spain. PBMCs, B-cell-depleted T cells, or T cells provided the cDNA or gDNA that made up the material.

In the original processing: For nucleated cells, counts were estimated from reference gene primer amplification. Generated by immunoSEQ multiplex PCR, the TCRdb table keeps only in-frame clones and is missing some. The V and J calls and clone size come from that table; D and trimming were worked out from the DNA. The sample yields some 120,000 clones, over 75% seen once. Sequenced: peripheral blood. The clonotype comes from a human donor with active COVID-19. The donor label of this sample is uncertain.

In DNA form, the CDR3 reads TGTGCCAGTAGTAATAATGCCGGGACAGCTATGAACACTGAAGCTTTCTTT. Encoded protein: CASSNNAGTAMNTEAFF. The chain combines TRBV19 with TRBJ1-1; 7 nucleotides match TRBD1. V was clipped by 4 bases and J by 0 bases; unmatched bases: 11. Germline CDR1 LNHDA, CDR2 SQIVND (reference sequence). CDR3 length equals 17 residues.